The 30 T cell receptor beta chains listed next were all sequenced from one sample in a study of OX40 agonist ivuxolimab in advanced cancers. Using immunoSEQ multiplex PCR, the repertoire was profiled, and TCRdb retains in-frame clones only, with some absent. There are 25,000 to 30,000 clones in the sample; less than 90% occur only once, and over 15% lies in the top ten. The sample consisted of CD4+ or CD8+ T cells sorted from blood, taken in a trial of the OX40 agonist ivuxolimab. Source of these receptors: an adult with an advanced solid tumor such as melanoma, head and neck, liver or kidney cancer.

The V call is TRBV11-2, the J call TRBJ1-1, with TRBD1 identical over 9 bases. The CDR3 loop spans 15 amino acids. In germline, CDR1 is SGHAT, CDR2 FQNNGV. V lost 3 bases to trimming and J lost 1 base; unmatched junction nucleotides: 3. The CDR3 is CASSLGQGGNTEAFF. The CDR3 bases are TGTGCCAGCAGCTTGGGACAGGGAGGGAACACTGAAGCTTTCTTT.

This clone was detected once. This chain joins TRBV7-8 and TRBJ1-5; 9 nucleotides agree with TRBD1. This CDR3 contains 16 residues. Germline V gene data show CDR1 as SGHVS and CDR2 as FQNEAQ. J gave up 6 bases and V 1 base, and 7 bases lay outside the gene matches. The CDR3 DNA sequence: TGTGCCAGCAGCTTAGATTACAGGGGGCAAGGTCAGCCCCAGCATTTT. It yields the protein CASSLDYRGQGQPQHF.

This chain connects TRBV6-6 to TRBJ1-3; D is undetermined. The CDR3 covers 14 residues. The germline CDR1 and CDR2 sequences are MNHNY and SVGAGI (reference sequence). V lost 6 bases and J 3 bases, leaving 12 bases between the germline ends. The CDR3 sequence is CASSSRRIGNTIYF. The CDR3 DNA sequence: TGTGCCAGCAGCTCTCGACGGATTGGAAACACCATATATTTT.

This chain joins TRBV4-1 and TRBJ1-5; TRBD1 aligns across 7 bases. Germline V gene data show CDR1 as MGHRA and CDR2 as YSYEKL. After removal of 2 bases from V and 5 bases from J, the junction contained 6 bases not matched to a gene. The CDR3 length is 15 residues. CDR3 bases: TGCGCCAGCAGCCAAAACAGGGGATTCGATCAGCCCCAGCATTTT. Its protein product is CASSQNRGFDQPQHF.

Relative to its sample, this clone is medium-sized (0.01 to 0.1%). The CDR3 DNA reads TGTGCCAGCAGTGAAGTCAGGGTGAACACTGAAGCTTTCTTT. Amino acids: CASSEVRVNTEAFF. J is TRBJ1-1 and V is TRBV2; possible D gene TRBD1, 5 bases. Germline V gene data show CDR1 as SNHLY and CDR2 as FYNNEI. This CDR3 region has 14 residues. Trimming removed 1 base at V and 0 bases at J, with 6 bases between.

This chain links TRBV15 with TRBJ2-5; D is unclear. V was cut by 5 bases and J by 2 bases, with 9 bases left in between. The CDR3 sequence is 13 residues long. CDR1 and CDR2 from the germline V gene are LNHNV and YYDKDF (reference sequence). The CDR3 DNA sequence: TGTGCCACCAGCGTCGGGTCACAAGAGACCCAGTACTTC. The encoded protein is CATSVGSQETQYF.

As to this clone: At the DNA level, this CDR3 is encoded by other sequences in the same sample as well. The gene calls are TRBV9 and TRBJ2-3; D possibly corresponds to TRBD2 (5 bases). The CDR3 has 15 amino acids. Trimming cost V 0 bases and J 4 bases, with 12 bases left between them. Germline V gene data show CDR1 as SGDLS and CDR2 as YYNGEE. The chain's CDR3 is CASSVGLASADTQYF. The CDR3 DNA follows: TGTGCCAGCAGCGTAGGATTAGCGAGCGCAGATACGCAGTATTTT.

The rearrangement links TRBV27 to TRBJ1-5; TRBD1 might be the D (5 bases). The CDR3 length is 13 residues. Germline assignment: CDR1 MNHEY and CDR2 SMNVEV (reference sequence). V lost 6 bases, J lost 3 bases, and 9 bases lay in between. CDR3 loop: CASSGTNNQPQHF. The CDR3 bases are TGTGCCAGCAGCGGGACTAACAATCAGCCCCAGCATTTT.

The J gene is TRBJ1-5, the V gene TRBV6-1; 7 bases match TRBD1. Per the germline V gene, CDR1 is MNHNS and CDR2 is SASEGT. The CDR3 is 14 amino acids. V was clipped by 6 bases and J by 5 bases; unmatched bases: 7. CDR3 residues: CASSRQGQDQPQHF. CDR3 in DNA: TGTGCCAGCAGCCGACAGGGCCAGGATCAGCCCCAGCATTTT.

V gene TRBV7-9 combines with J gene TRBJ1-2; D is possibly TRBD1 (5 bases). The CDR3 is 17 amino acids. CDR1 and CDR2 from the germline V gene are SEHNR and FQNEAQ (reference sequence). V was pared by 1 base and J by 2 bases, with 17 bases between. CDR3 sequence (DNA): TGTGCCAGCAGCTTAGGCAGGCTAGGGGATGGGAACTATGGCTACACCTTC. Its translation: CASSLGRLGDGNYGYTF.

A few counts support this clone. V gene TRBV18 combines with J gene TRBJ2-7; TRBD1 or TRBD2 may be the D gene (5 bases each). Germline V gene sequence: CDR1 KGHSH, CDR2 LQKENI. The V end was cut by 3 bases, the J end by 1 base, with 13 bases between. The CDR3 runs 15 residues. In DNA form, the CDR3 reads TGTGCCAGCTCACCCCGGGACGCCGTTTCCTACGAGCAGTACTTC. It yields the protein CASSPRDAVSYEQYF.

J is TRBJ2-7 and V is TRBV5-1; a weak D match, TRBD2 (5 bases). Germline values: CDR1 SGHRS, CDR2 YFSETQ. The CDR3 contains 13 residues. Deletions cut 0 bases from V and 1 base from J, with 5 bases between. The CDR3 DNA sequence: TGCGCCAGCAGCTTGGCGGGATCCTACGAGCAGTACTTC. Its protein is CASSLAGSYEQYF.

The V gene is TRBV4-3, the J gene TRBJ2-3, with a possible D match to TRBD2 (8 bases). This CDR3 region has 16 residues. With 1 base removed from V and 10 bases from J, the gap between germline ends came to 21 bases. Germline V gene data show CDR1 as LGHNA and CDR2 as YSLEER. The CDR3 sequence: CASSQGVSGSQGAQYF. DNA for the CDR3: TGCGCCAGCAGCCAAGGAGTGAGCGGGAGCCAGGGGGCGCAGTATTTT.

The chain employs TRBV7-2 and TRBJ2-7, with unresolved D. The ends were cut back, 0 bases at V and 3 bases at J, with 15 bases in the middle. This CDR3 has 16 amino acids. Germline V gene lookup returns CDR1 SGHTA and CDR2 FQGNSA. CDR3 DNA sequence: TGTGCCAGCAGCTTAGCATGGGTAAGAATCGGCTACGAGCAGTACTTC. As protein: CASSLAWVRIGYEQYF.

The CDR3 region has the DNA TGTGCCAGCAGTGGAGAGGGTTACACCATATATTTT. It translates to CASSGEGYTIYF. This rearrangement joins TRBV6-6 to TRBJ1-3; D gene unclear. The CDR3 runs to 12 residues. V was pared by 5 bases and J by 8 bases, with 10 bases between. Germline values: CDR1 MNHNY, CDR2 SVGAGI (reference sequence).

The chain links TRBV7-6 to TRBJ1-3; D is undetermined. V shed 1 base and J shed 0 bases, with 13 bases lying between them. Germline-derived CDR1 and CDR2 are SGHVS and FNYEAQ. The CDR3 spans 17 residues. CDR3 nucleotide sequence: TGTGCCAGCAGCTTAGGGGCAGGCTTGAGCTCTGGAAACACCATATATTTT. It specifies CASSLGAGLSSGNTIYF. Full variable domain (rest looked up from reference TRBV7-6 and TRBJ1-3): GAGVSQSPRYKVTKRGQDVALRCDPISGHVSLYWYRQALGQGPEFLTYFNYEAQQDKSGLPNDRFSAERPEGSISTLTIQRTEQRDSAMYRCASSLGAGLSSGNTIYFGEGSWLTVV.

The chain couples TRBV27 to TRBJ2-3, with 7 bases lining up with TRBD1. V trimming: 6 bases; J trimming: 5 bases; junction bases outside the gene matches: 8. Germline V gene lookup returns CDR1 MNHEY and CDR2 SMNVEV (reference sequence). This CDR3 is 14 amino acids long. CDR3 residues: CASSPRGGIDTQYF. The CDR3 DNA reads as TGTGCCAGCAGCCCTAGAGGGGGCATAGATACGCAGTATTTT.

This clone came up once. The chain recombines TRBV9 with TRBJ1-6; D is possibly TRBD1 (5 bases). Between the trimmed V and J ends, which lost 4 bases and 6 bases, there was a span of 14 bases. This CDR3 is 15 amino acids long. Looked up from germline, CDR1 is SGDLS and CDR2 is YYNGEE. In DNA form, the CDR3 reads TGTGCCAGCAGCACTACAGGTGCAGTTAATTCACCCCTCCACTTT. Encoded protein: CASSTTGAVNSPLHF.

V is TRBV27 and J is TRBJ2-1, with 7 bases fitting TRBD2. V trimming: 6 bases; J trimming: 5 bases; junction bases outside the gene matches: 7. CDR3 length: 14 residues. Germline V gene lookup returns CDR1 MNHEY and CDR2 SMNVEV (reference sequence). The CDR3 sequence: CASSPGTTDNEQFF. The DNA of the CDR3 is TGTGCCAGCAGCCCCGGGACTACAGACAATGAGCAGTTCTTC.

The V and J genes are TRBV27 and TRBJ2-1, with 8 bases identical to TRBD1. V trimming: 5 bases; J trimming: 2 bases; junction bases outside the gene matches: 5. The CDR3 length is 15 residues. Germline loops: CDR1 MNHEY, CDR2 SMNVEV (reference sequence). CDR3 DNA sequence: TGTGCCAGCAGTAGATCAGGGGGCGCCTACAATGAGCAGTTCTTC. This encodes CASSRSGGAYNEQFF.

V is TRBV4-1 and J is TRBJ2-7; D not resolved. CDR3 size: 13 residues. Germline-derived CDR1 and CDR2 are MGHRA and YSYEKL. The V gene lost 1 base and the J gene lost 5 bases, with 9 bases spanning the gap. The chain's CDR3 is CASSQAQGNEQYF. In DNA, the CDR3 is TGCGCCAGCAGCCAAGCTCAAGGGAACGAGCAGTACTTC.

The chain couples TRBV2 to TRBJ2-5, with D possibly being TRBD2 (6 bases). Germline CDR1 is SNHLY and CDR2 is FYNNEI. V was cut by 4 bases and J by 5 bases, with 17 bases left in between. CDR3 length equals 15 residues. Here the CDR3 DNA reads TGTGCCAGCAGTGCCCCTAGCGACCTCGGGGAGACCCAGTACTTC. It yields the protein CASSAPSDLGETQYF.

This chain connects TRBV12-5 to TRBJ1-2; TRBD1 is a possible D gene (6 bases). From germline, CDR1 is LGHNT and CDR2 FRNRAP. V was clipped by 0 bases and J by 4 bases, with 15 bases between them. The CDR3 loop spans 16 amino acids. CDR3 sequence: CASGLVNRERAYGYTF. CDR3 nucleotides: TGTGCTAGTGGTTTGGTAAACAGGGAACGAGCCTATGGCTACACCTTC.

This sequence joins TRBV30 and TRBJ2-7, with 7 bases matching TRBD2. The V and J ends lost 3 bases and 4 bases, in that order; junction bases with no gene match: 6. In germline, CDR1 is GTSNPN, CDR2 SVGIG (reference sequence). There are 13 residues in the CDR3. CDR3 coding DNA: TGTGCCTGGAGAGCGGGATTCAGGTACGAGCAGTACTTC. Translated: CAWRAGFRYEQYF.

J is TRBJ2-3 and V is TRBV14; maybe TRBD1 (6 bases). Germline loops: CDR1 SGHDN, CDR2 FVKESK. With 3 bases removed from V and 2 bases from J, the gap between germline ends came to 12 bases. The CDR3 contains 15 residues. CDR3 amino acids: CASSQWGLVTDTQYF. Written as DNA, the CDR3 is TGTGCCAGCAGCCAGTGGGGGCTGGTCACAGATACGCAGTATTTT.

This clone was picked up one time. The chain recombines TRBV6-6 with TRBJ2-7; 8 nucleotides align to TRBD1. This CDR3 is built from 13 residues. The germline V gene encodes CDR1 MNHNY and CDR2 SVGAGI (reference sequence). V dropped 6 bases and J dropped 3; count of bases not matched to a gene: 4. In DNA form, the CDR3 reads TGTGCCAGCAGCTTCGACAGGGGCTACGAGCAGTACTTC. Translating it yields CASSFDRGYEQYF.

As DNA, the CDR3 is TGTGCCAGCAGTTTATCTCTCACAGATACGCAGTATTTT. Translated, it gives CASSLSLTDTQYF. The rearrangement links TRBV27 to TRBJ2-3; D is ambiguous. Germline values: CDR1 MNHEY, CDR2 SMNVEV (reference sequence). This CDR3 contains 13 residues. Between the trimmed V and J ends, which lost 0 bases and 2 bases, there was a span of 3 bases.

This clone has only a few counts. The chain carries TRBV6-1 and TRBJ2-1, with D possibly matching TRBD2 (5 bases). Germline assignment: CDR1 MNHNS and CDR2 SASEGT. V was shortened by 7 bases and J by 6 bases, with 13 bases between the two germline ends. This CDR3 is built from 13 residues. The CDR3 spells CASTGTGLNEQFF. The CDR3 coding sequence is TGTGCCAGCACAGGTACTGGACTCAATGAGCAGTTCTTC.

This chain joins TRBV11-3 and TRBJ1-1; no clear D. The CDR3 has 16 residues. Per germline, CDR1 SGHNT and CDR2 YENEEA. The V end was cut by 3 bases, the J end by 3 bases, with 17 bases between. CDR3 in amino acids: CASSFGPEGSDTEAFF. Written as DNA, the CDR3 is TGTGCCAGCAGCTTTGGGCCCGAAGGCTCGGACACTGAAGCTTTCTTT.

This chain joins TRBV14 and TRBJ1-4; no definite D call. Germline assignment: CDR1 SGHDN and CDR2 FVKESK. CDR3 length equals 14 residues. V was cut by 4 bases and J by 7 bases, with 13 bases left in between. The CDR3 spells CASSPMWVPEKLFF. CDR3 nucleotide sequence: TGTGCCAGCAGCCCTATGTGGGTCCCTGAAAAACTGTTTTTT.